This T cell receptor (beta chain) was retrieved from a study of T-cell reconstitution after alpha-beta-depleted transplantation in children (dated by TCRdb to the mid-2010s). With respect to the entire study: T-cell immune reconstitution after TCRalphabeta/CD19-depleted allogeneic hematopoietic cell transplantation in children was quantitatively tracked in the study by means of TCR repertoire profiling.

Libraries were made using PCR. The reads were generated on an Illumina HiSeq 2500. TCR library preparation used molecular barcoding, with unique molecular identifiers applied to normalize quantification of the TCRbeta repertoire. TCRdb itself trimmed the public reads at Q25 with fastp, ran MiXCR and retained productive beta chains. Rows with a matching CDR3 protein are joined into one entry that keeps the most common DNA and genes. The sample data list around 530,000 distinct CDR3 sequences, and about 31% of these were observed just once. The ten largest clonotypes hold under 3% of the sample. Trimming removed 0 bases from V and 2 bases from J; the gene matches leave 4 bases unexplained. Taken from the germline V gene, the CDR1 and CDR2 loops are SGHTS and YDEGEE. The CDR3, from cysteine to phenylalanine, totals 17 residues. Only the CDR3 portion is preserved as DNA: 51 bases, with reading frame beginning at the first base.

This clonotype was recorded a few times. Its specific antigen is unknown. Base quality data are lacking; no much larger clone is found one base away. This clonotype was sampled from a human donor who donated a stem cell graft to a child with aplastic anemia. The starting material was PBMCs from the stem cell graft donor, obtained from the stem cell graft. Here the chain combines TRBV5-8 and TRBJ2-1; the junction holds 11 bases that match TRBD2. At the DNA level, the sequence is TGTGCCAGCAGCTTGGCCCAACTAGCGGGGGCCTACAATGAGCAGTTCTTC. This translates into CASSLAQLAGAYNEQFF.